This is a list of T cell receptor beta chains from one sample in a study of blood T cell repertoires in COVID-19. Sequencing was performed with immunoSEQ multiplex PCR; in TCRdb, only in-frame clones are kept and a portion is missing. The table shows hundreds of thousands of clones, with approximately 90% occurring only once. Sequencing input: PBMCs or T cells enriched from blood (not recorded which). All receptors come from a woman aged 18-29 years with acute COVID-19. Each CDR3 is given with its conserved first and last residue. Each record gives: D gene, J gene, clone size, V gene, CDR3 protein, CDR3 DNA. The D gene is left open where the match is weak. Only some rows state a clone size, as once, few, many or a class for expanded clones.

>NA|TRBJ1-3|NA|TRBV2
CASSREGPGNTIYF
TGTGCCAGCAGTCGGGAGGGTCCTGGAAACACCATATATTTT
>NA|TRBJ2-3|NA|TRBV29-1
CSVGGFTDTQYF
TGCAGCGTGGGAGGATTCACAGATACGCAGTATTTT
>TRBD2|TRBJ2-1|NA|TRBV11-2
CASSERTSQYNEQFF
TGTGCCAGCAGCGAAAGGACTAGCCAGTACAATGAGCAGTTCTTC
>TRBD2|TRBJ2-1|NA|TRBV13
CASSLDREGRYNEQFF
TGTGCCAGCAGCTTAGATCGGGAGGGCCGCTACAATGAGCAGTTCTTC
>NA|TRBJ2-3|NA|TRBV19
CATRTGYTQYF
TGTGCCACCCGAACAGGGTATACGCAGTATTTT
>TRBD2|TRBJ2-1|once|TRBV30
CAWIAGLAGGNEQFF
TGTGCCTGGATTGCTGGTCTAGCGGGAGGTAATGAGCAGTTCTTC
>NA|TRBJ1-1|NA|TRBV27
CASSLSPGLMNTEAFF
TGTGCCAGCAGTTTATCCCCAGGGTTAATGAACACTGAAGCTTTCTTT
>NA|TRBJ2-1|NA|TRBV2
CASTSGGGEQFF
TGTGCCAGCACCTCAGGAGGCGGTGAGCAGTTCTTC
>TRBD1|TRBJ1-4|NA|TRBV6-5
CASSYSGYRGIEKLFF
TGTGCCAGCAGTTACTCAGGCTACAGGGGGATCGAAAAACTGTTTTTT
>TRBD2|TRBJ2-1|NA|TRBV11-1
CASSGTSGEWNEQFF
TGTGCCAGCAGCGGGACTAGCGGGGAATGGAATGAGCAGTTCTTC
>TRBD1|TRBJ1-2|few|TRBV2
CASSLTGIYGYTF
TGTGCCAGCAGCTTGACAGGGATCTATGGCTACACCTTC
>TRBD1|TRBJ1-5|NA|TRBV13
CASSYAGQGDQPQHF
TGTGCCAGCAGCTATGCGGGACAGGGGGATCAGCCCCAGCATTTT
>TRBD1|TRBJ1-2|NA|TRBV29-1
CSVDPAGTGGYTF
TGCAGCGTTGATCCCGCCGGGACAGGTGGCTACACCTTC
>NA|TRBJ1-2|few|TRBV25-1
CASSRAGSYGYTF
TGTGCCAGCAGTCGGGCGGGCAGCTATGGCTACACCTTC
>NA|TRBJ2-5|NA|TRBV6-4
CASSEVITGIETQYF
TGTGCCAGCAGTGAAGTCATAACAGGGATAGAGACCCAGTACTTC
>TRBD2|TRBJ2-1|once|TRBV3-1/TRBV3-2
CASSHLGLAGGRTYNEQFF
TGTGCCAGCAGCCACCTAGGACTAGCGGGAGGGAGGACCTACAATGAGCAGTTCTTC
>NA|TRBJ1-4|NA|TRBV3-1/TRBV3-2
CASSQESTTNEKLFF
TGTGCCAGCAGCCAAGAAAGCACAACTAATGAAAAACTGTTTTTT
>NA|TRBJ2-7|NA|TRBV11-2
CASSLMPPTHSSGEQYF
TGTGCCAGCAGCTTGATGCCTCCCACCCACTCGAGCGGTGAGCAGTACTTC
>NA|TRBJ2-2|once|TRBV11-3
CASSLASSKELFF
TGTGCCAGCAGCTTAGCGTCTAGCAAGGAGCTGTTTTTT
>TRBD2|TRBJ2-3|NA|TRBV13
CASSRTSATDTQYF
TGTGCCAGCAGCAGGACTAGCGCGACAGATACGCAGTATTTT
>NA|TRBJ2-5|NA|TRBV18
CASSPGLKETQYF
TGTGCCAGCTCACCAGGACTTAAAGAGACCCAGTACTTC
>TRBD2|TRBJ2-1|NA|TRBV19
CASSIGRGLAGAHNEQFF
TGTGCCAGTAGTATAGGCCGAGGCCTAGCGGGAGCCCACAATGAGCAGTTCTTC
>NA|TRBJ1-2|NA|TRBV3-1/TRBV3-2
CASSQDRSDSNYGYTF
TGTGCCAGCAGCCAAGATCGAAGCGACAGCAACTATGGCTACACCTTC
>TRBD1|TRBJ2-1|NA|TRBV5-4
CASSNSGTGVDEQFF
TGTGCCAGCAGCAATTCCGGGACAGGGGTCGATGAGCAGTTCTTC
>NA|TRBJ1-5|NA|TRBV2
CASSEEGSVVQPQHF
TGTGCCAGCAGTGAGGAGGGCTCGGTTGTACAGCCCCAGCATTTT
>TRBD1|TRBJ2-7|NA|TRBV5-4
CASSLLDREQQYF
TGTGCCAGCAGCCTCCTGGACAGGGAGCAGCAGTACTTC
>NA|TRBJ1-6|NA|TRBV15
CATSLQDSSYNSPLHF
TGTGCCACCAGCTTACAGGACAGCTCCTATAATTCACCCCTCCACTTT
>NA|TRBJ2-3|NA|TRBV18
CASSADGLSSTDTQYF
TGTGCCAGCTCAGCCGACGGACTTAGTAGCACAGATACGCAGTATTTT
>NA|TRBJ2-6|NA|TRBV4-3
CASSQAALAGANVLTF
TGCGCCAGCAGCCAAGCTGCACTAGCTGGGGCCAACGTCCTGACTTTC
>NA|TRBJ1-2|NA|TRBV18
CASSPEGSYGYTF
TGTGCCAGCTCACCGGAGGGTTCCTATGGCTACACCTTC
>NA|TRBJ1-6|NA|TRBV25-1
CASSESQGSGSPLHF
TGTGCCAGCAGTGAATCACAGGGTAGCGGGTCACCCCTCCACTTT
>TRBD2|TRBJ2-7|NA|TRBV7-9
CASSAAGQRDAYEQYF
TGTGCCAGCAGCGCAGCCGGCCAGCGGGACGCCTACGAGCAGTACTTC
>NA|TRBJ2-1|NA|TRBV5-1
CASSLQLAYNEQFF
TGCGCCAGCAGCTTACAGTTAGCCTACAATGAGCAGTTCTTC
>TRBD2|TRBJ2-7|NA|TRBV19
CASSISGRLGYEQYF
TGTGCCAGTAGTATTAGCGGGAGATTAGGCTACGAGCAGTACTTC
>NA|TRBJ2-4|NA|TRBV20-1
CSASYEGFGSKNIQYF
TGCAGTGCTAGTTATGAGGGATTTGGGTCCAAAAACATTCAGTACTTC
>NA|TRBJ1-5|NA|TRBV9
CASSVRDPRCNQPQHF
TGTGCCAGCAGCGTAAGAGATCCGAGGTGCAATCAGCCCCAGCATTTT
>NA|TRBJ2-2|once|TRBV19
CASQRGITGELFF
TGTGCCAGCCAACGGGGGATCACCGGGGAGCTGTTTTTT
>NA|TRBJ1-2|NA|TRBV27
CASSLSRGLDYGYTF
TGTGCCAGCAGTTTATCTCGGGGTCTGGACTATGGCTACACCTTC
>NA|TRBJ1-2|NA|TRBV7-9
CASSPTGPFGYGYTF
TGTGCCAGCAGCCCAACAGGGCCTTTCGGCTATGGCTACACCTTC
>NA|TRBJ1-3|NA|TRBV6-5
CASSPTGVSGNTIYF
TGTGCCAGCAGTCCGACGGGGGTCTCTGGAAACACCATATATTTT
>NA|TRBJ2-3|NA|TRBV5-4
CASSPGTSTDTQYF
TGTGCCAGCAGCCCGGGGACTAGCACAGATACGCAGTATTTT
>NA|TRBJ1-1|NA|TRBV2
CASTRTGFTEAFF
TGTGCCAGCACCCGAACAGGTTTCACTGAAGCTTTCTTT
>TRBD1|TRBJ1-5|NA|TRBV2
CASSATGTVVGPQHF
TGTGCCAGCAGTGCCACCGGGACAGTAGTGGGGCCCCAGCATTTT
>NA|TRBJ1-6|NA|TRBV7-9
CASSLGHRSSYNSPLHF
TGTGCCAGCAGCTTAGGTCACAGGAGCTCCTATAATTCACCCCTCCACTTT
>TRBD1|TRBJ2-6|NA|TRBV13
CASSWTGDGANVLTF
TGTGCCAGCAGCTGGACAGGGGACGGGGCCAACGTCCTGACTTTC
>TRBD2|TRBJ2-7|NA|TRBV7-2
CASTLNSGPGEQYF
TGTGCCAGCACCCTTAATAGCGGGCCAGGCGAGCAGTACTTC